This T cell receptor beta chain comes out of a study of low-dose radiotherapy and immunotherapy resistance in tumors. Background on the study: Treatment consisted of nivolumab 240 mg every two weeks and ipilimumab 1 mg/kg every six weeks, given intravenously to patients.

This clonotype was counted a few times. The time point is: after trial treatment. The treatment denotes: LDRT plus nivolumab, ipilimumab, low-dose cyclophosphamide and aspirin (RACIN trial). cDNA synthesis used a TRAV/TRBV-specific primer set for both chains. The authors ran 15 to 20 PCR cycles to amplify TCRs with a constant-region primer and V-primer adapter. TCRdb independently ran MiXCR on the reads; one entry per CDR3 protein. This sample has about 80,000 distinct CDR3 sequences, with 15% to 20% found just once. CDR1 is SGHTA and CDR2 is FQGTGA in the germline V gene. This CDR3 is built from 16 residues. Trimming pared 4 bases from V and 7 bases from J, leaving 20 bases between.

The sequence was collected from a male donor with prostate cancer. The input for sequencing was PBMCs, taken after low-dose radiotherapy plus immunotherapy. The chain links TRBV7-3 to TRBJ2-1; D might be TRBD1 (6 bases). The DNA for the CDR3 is TGTGCCAGCAGCTCCCGGATGGACAGTCTGAGGAATGAGCAGTTCTTC. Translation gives CASSSRMDSLRNEQFF.